A single sample is the source of the 13 T cell receptor beta chains below, sequenced in a study of blood T cell repertoires in COVID-19. Profiled with immunoSEQ multiplex PCR; TCRdb holds only in-frame clones, not every one. This sample has 150,000 to 200,000 clones, with more than 70% found just once. The sequenced material came from peripheral blood. These receptors all stem from a woman younger than 45 with acute or convalescent COVID-19.

The rearrangement links TRBV11-3 to TRBJ2-7; D may be TRBD2 (5 bases). Trimming removed 0 bases at V and 5 bases at J, with 8 bases between. CDR1 is SGHNT, CDR2 YENEEA, per germline. CDR3 length: 13 residues. The CDR3 protein is CASSLDLGDEQYF. In nucleotides, the CDR3 is TGTGCCAGCAGCTTAGATCTCGGGGACGAGCAGTACTTC. The whole variable domain, remainder taken from reference TRBV11-3 and TRBJ2-7, is EAGVVQSPRYKIIEKKQPVAFWCNPISGHNTLYWYLQNLGQGPELLIRYENEEAVDDSQLPKDRFSAERLKGVDSTLKIQPAELGDSAVYLCASSLDLGDEQYFGPGTRLTVT.

The rearrangement links TRBV21-1 to TRBJ2-7; TRBD2 is taken as the D call from the table, unchecked against the DNA. TRBV21-1 is a pseudogene segment. There are 13 residues in the CDR3. The CDR3 nucleotides read TGTGCCCGACAGCGGCGGGACTCCTACGAGCAGTACTTC. This translates into CARQRRDSYEQYF.

The gene calls are TRBV7-9 and TRBJ1-4; TRBD1 agrees at 8 bases. The germline CDR1 and CDR2 sequences are SEHNR and FQNEAQ (reference sequence). CDR3 length: 12 amino acids. Trimming at V came to 9 bases and at J to 8 bases, leaving 5 bases not matched to a gene. The CDR3 region has the DNA TGTGCCAGTACGACAGGGGCCGAAAAACTGTTTTTT. Its translation is CASTTGAEKLFF.

The chain carries TRBV9 and TRBJ1-2, with D perhaps matching TRBD1 (6 bases). The CDR3 length is 15 residues. Trimming removed 3 bases at V and 10 bases at J, with 22 bases between. The V gene's germline CDR1 is SGDLS and CDR2 YYNGEE. This CDR3 is CASSEGDLDSFVYTF. CDR3 sequence (DNA): TGTGCCAGCAGCGAGGGGGACCTGGACAGTTTTGTCTACACCTTC. Variable domain in full (rest from reference TRBV9 and TRBJ1-2): DSGVTQTPKHLITATGQRVTLRCSPRSGDLSVYWYQQSLDQGLQFLIQYYNGEERAKGNILERFSAQQFPDLHSELNLSSLELGDSALYFCASSEGDLDSFVYTFGSGTRLTVV.

The chain combines TRBV10-1 with TRBJ2-7; tentatively, D is TRBD2 (6 bases). CDR1 WNHNN and CDR2 SYGVQD come from the germline V gene (reference sequence). The CDR3 runs 15 residues. V was cut by 0 bases and J by 2 bases, with 11 bases left in between. The CDR3 region is CASSESKSGAYEQYF. The CDR3, as DNA: TGCGCCAGCAGTGAGTCTAAGTCGGGGGCCTACGAGCAGTACTTC.

The CDR3 region is CASSLEGWVDYTGELFF. The CDR3 DNA reads TGTGCCAGCAGCTTAGAGGGTTGGGTAGACTACACCGGGGAGCTGTTTTTT. The gene calls are TRBV11-3 and TRBJ2-2; D is unresolved. This CDR3 has 17 amino acids. V dropped 0 bases and J dropped 3 bases, with 14 bases sitting between them. Looked up from germline, CDR1 is SGHNT and CDR2 is YENEEA.

The chain uses TRBV30 and TRBJ2-5, with unresolved D. Germline V gene lookup returns CDR1 GTSNPN and CDR2 SVGIG (reference sequence). This CDR3 contains 13 residues. The V and J ends lost 2 bases and 5 bases respectively, with 12 bases between them. CDR3 residues: CAWSQYPRETQYF. CDR3 nucleotides: TGTGCCTGGAGTCAATATCCTCGGGAGACCCAGTACTTC.

This rearrangement joins TRBV11-3 to TRBJ2-7; a weak D match, TRBD2 (6 bases). The CDR3 loop spans 13 amino acids. Between the trimmed V and J ends, which lost 5 bases and 7 bases, there was a span of 15 bases. CDR1 and CDR2 from the germline V gene are SGHNT and YENEEA. CDR3 sequence reads: CASSLTPGREQYF. For the CDR3, the DNA is TGTGCCAGCAGCCTTACTCCAGGGAGGGAGCAGTACTTC.

The chain combines TRBV30 with TRBJ1-3; no clear D gene. This CDR3 region has 15 residues. Germline assignment: CDR1 GTSNPN and CDR2 SVGIG (reference sequence). Trimming left V 3 bases short and J 3 bases short, with 15 bases between. CDR3 region: CAWSPRRDNGNTIYF. The CDR3, as DNA: TGTGCCTGGAGCCCTCGGAGGGATAATGGAAACACCATATATTTT.

CDR3 DNA: TGTGCCAGCAGTGAAGGAGGGACAGGCTTTAACTATGGCTACACCTTC. Its protein is CASSEGGTGFNYGYTF. The V call is TRBV2, the J call TRBJ1-2, with TRBD1 matching 8 bases. In germline, CDR1 is SNHLY, CDR2 FYNNEI. The CDR3 is 16 amino acids. Unmatched junction bases numbered 5, after V lost 1 base and J lost 1 base. Based on the CDR3 plus reference TRBV2 and TRBJ1-2, the full variable domain is EPEVTQTPSHQVTQMGQEVILRCVPISNHLYFYWYRQILGQKVEFLVSFYNNEISEKSEIFDDQFSVERPDGSNFTLKIRSTKLEDSAMYFCASSEGGTGFNYGYTFGSGTRLTVV.

The chain is built from TRBV3-1 (or the pseudogene TRBV3-2) and TRBJ2-1; a possible D gene is TRBD1 (5 bases). From germline, CDR1 is LGHDT and CDR2 YNNKEL (reference sequence). CDR3 length: 13 residues. Deletions cut 3 bases from V and 8 bases from J, with 11 bases between. The CDR3 DNA follows: TGTGCCAGCAGCCAGCTCAGGGATCATGAGCAGTTCTTC. Translating gives CASSQLRDHEQFF.

This clone was seen a handful of times. The genes are TRBV27 and TRBJ1-2; D gene ambiguous. Trimming shortened V by 3 bases and J by 4 bases, and 12 bases separated the two germline ends. Germline assignment: CDR1 MNHEY and CDR2 SMNVEV (reference sequence). The CDR3 length is 14 residues. CDR3 sequence: CASSFRGEVYGYTF. The CDR3 coding sequence is TGTGCCAGCAGTTTCCGTGGGGAGGTCTATGGCTACACCTTC.

Regarding this clone: The junction departs from germline at one end; a sequencing error may be responsible. The chain links TRBV11-2 to TRBJ1-1, with a tentative D call TRBD1 (5 bases). This CDR3 has 13 amino acids. Germline loops: CDR1 SGHAT, CDR2 FQNNGV. The DNA for the CDR3 is TGTACCAGCACACCCAGGGCGGGGTATGAAGCTTTCTTT. Amino acid sequence: CTSTPRAGYEAFF.